One and the same sample provided the 29 T cell receptor beta chains below, sequenced in a study of shared clonotypes between healthy human individuals. Sequencing was performed with immunoSEQ multiplex PCR; in TCRdb, only in-frame clones are kept and a portion is missing. Of around 2.5 million clones detected, approximately 94% appear once; the ten largest clones hold roughly 0.39%. Sequencing used naive CD4+ T cells from PBMCs. Subset defined: CD45RA+ positively selected. These TCRs come from a man aged 18 to 29 in good health. Some clones in this sample may be carry-over from other donors' samples.

The chain couples TRBV25-1 to TRBJ2-3; the D is unclear. Germline lookup yields CDR1 MGHDK and CDR2 SYGVNS. The CDR3 length is 14 residues. V lost 4 bases and J lost 4, with 12 bases in between. The CDR3 sequence is CASSVNGGSDTQYF. The CDR3 coding sequence is TGTGCCAGCAGTGTCAATGGTGGGTCAGATACGCAGTATTTT.

This clone came up once. The chain couples TRBV10-1 to TRBJ2-1, with 13 bases fitting TRBD2. J was trimmed by 9 bases and V by 6 bases; bases with no gene match: 14. CDR1 and CDR2 from the germline V gene are WNHNN and SYGVQD (reference sequence). The CDR3 has 17 amino acids. CDR3 bases: TGCGCCAGCAGCGTCGATAAACTAGCGGGAGGGCCCACTGAGCAGTTCTTC. Amino acid sequence: CASSVDKLAGGPTEQFF.

This clone was counted a single time. This chain joins TRBV28 and TRBJ2-3, with a weak D call TRBD2 (6 bases). Trimming removed 6 bases at V and 14 bases at J, with 18 bases between. Per germline, CDR1 MDHEN and CDR2 SYDVKM. The length of the CDR3 is 12 residues. As DNA, the CDR3 is TGTGCCAGCAGCACTCAAGCGGGTGTCGTGTATTTT. The encoded protein is CASSTQAGVVYF.

In the case of this clone: The sample holds other DNA sequences that translate to the same CDR3. This chain uses TRBV5-8 with TRBJ2-3; D gene ambiguous. Germline loops: CDR1 SGHTS, CDR2 YDEGEE. The CDR3 runs 13 residues. Trimming removed 4 bases from V and 0 bases from J, with 6 bases in between. DNA of the CDR3: TGTGCCAGCAGCCTGGGGAGCACAGATACGCAGTATTTT. Residues: CASSLGSTDTQYF.

This clone was recorded a few times. The rearrangement uses TRBV5-1 and TRBJ1-1; 8 nucleotides line up with TRBD1. V dropped 4 bases and J dropped 3; count of bases not matched to a gene: 5. The length of the CDR3 is 14 residues. Germline V gene data show CDR1 as SGHRS and CDR2 as YFSETQ. The CDR3 reads CASSGSTGDTEAFF. As DNA, the CDR3 is TGCGCCAGCAGCGGATCGACAGGGGACACTGAAGCTTTCTTT.

The table lists this clone with a count of one. The chain's CDR3 is CASSLAWPGVGGEQFF. The CDR3 nucleotides read TGTGCCAGCAGCTTGGCCTGGCCGGGGGTAGGGGGTGAGCAGTTCTTC. This chain joins TRBV7-6 and TRBJ2-1, with D perhaps TRBD1 or TRBD2 (6 bases each). V shed 3 bases and J shed 9 bases, with 21 bases lying between them. Germline V gene data show CDR1 as SGHVS and CDR2 as FNYEAQ. The CDR3 length is 16 residues.

The chain's CDR3 is CASSSSGRAGEQFF. The CDR3, as DNA: TGTGCCAGCAGCTCGAGCGGGAGGGCGGGTGAGCAGTTCTTC. The chain uses TRBV7-3 and TRBJ2-1; 10 nucleotides line up with TRBD2. The CDR3 has 14 residues. The V gene end was trimmed by 4 bases and the J gene end by 9 bases; junction bases not matched to a gene: 6. In germline, CDR1 is SGHTA, CDR2 FQGTGA.

The CDR3 is CASSYGSGNEQFF. The CDR3, as DNA: TGTGCCAGCAGTTATGGATCAGGGAATGAGCAGTTCTTC. The genes are TRBV6-5 and TRBJ2-1; maybe TRBD1 (5 bases). CDR1 is MNHEY, CDR2 SVGAGI, per germline. V lost 3 bases, J lost 7 bases, and 10 bases lay in between. The CDR3 is 13 residues long.

The chain combines TRBV19 with TRBJ1-3; D remains ambiguous. Germline assignment: CDR1 LNHDA and CDR2 SQIVND (reference sequence). The CDR3 extends over 14 amino acids. V gave up 3 bases and J gave up 0 bases, with 6 bases separating them. The CDR3 DNA follows: TGTGCCAGTAGTATGCCGCGCTCTGGAAACACCATATATTTT. This encodes CASSMPRSGNTIYF.

This chain joins TRBV5-6 and TRBJ2-5; 9 bases are a match to TRBD2. V gave up 2 bases and J gave up 2 bases; unmatched junction bases: 4. This CDR3 contains 15 residues. From germline, CDR1 is SGHDT and CDR2 YYEEEE. Written as DNA, the CDR3 is TGTGCCAGCAGCTTCGGACTAGCGATGCAAGAGACCCAGTACTTC. Protein product: CASSFGLAMQETQYF.

The chain carries TRBV7-9 and TRBJ2-7, with unresolved D. The V end was cut by 7 bases, the J end by 1 base, with 14 bases between. The CDR3 length is 14 residues. Germline loops: CDR1 SEHNR, CDR2 FQNEAQ (reference sequence). CDR3 coding DNA: TGTGCCAGCAACAGCTTCGGTCGTTCCTACGAGCAGTACTTC. It translates to CASNSFGRSYEQYF.

About this clone itself: The junction departs from germline at one end; a sequencing error may be responsible. This chain links TRBV27 with TRBJ1-4, with a possible D match to TRBD1 (6 bases). The length of the CDR3 is 13 residues. Germline CDR1 and CDR2: MNHEY and SMNVEV (reference sequence). In DNA, the CDR3 is TGTGCCAGCAGTCTATCTACAGGGGAAAAACTGTTTTTT. Protein: CASSLSTGEKLFF.

This chain links TRBV6-1 with TRBJ2-3; 14 bases line up with TRBD2. Trimming at V came to 2 bases and at J to 7 bases, leaving 11 bases not matched to a gene. The CDR3 has 18 amino acids. CDR1 is MNHNS, CDR2 SASEGT, per germline. Here the CDR3 DNA reads TGTGCCAGCAGTGAACCCCATGTCCGGACTAGCGGGAGGAATACGCAGTATTTT. Translation: CASSEPHVRTSGRNTQYF.

About this clone: Additional DNA sequences in this sample encode the identical CDR3. The rearrangement joins TRBV19 to TRBJ1-5, with 7 positions matching TRBD1. After removal of 5 bases from V and 0 bases from J, the junction contained 1 base not matched to a gene. CDR1 and CDR2 from the germline V gene are LNHDA and SQIVND (reference sequence). The length of the CDR3 is 14 residues. CDR3 DNA sequence: TGTGCCAGTAGTTACAGGGGTAGCAATCAGCCCCAGCATTTT. It specifies CASSYRGSNQPQHF. Drawing the rest from reference TRBV19 and TRBJ1-5, the complete variable domain is DGGITQSPKYLFRKEGQNVTLSCEQNLNHDAMYWYRQDPGQGLRLIYYSQIVNDFQKGDIAEGYSVSREKKESFPLTVTSAQKNPTAFYLCASSYRGSNQPQHFGDGTRLSIL.

This chain connects TRBV30 to TRBJ1-2; weak D call: TRBD1 (6 bases). From germline, CDR1 is GTSNPN and CDR2 SVGIG (reference sequence). V was clipped by 3 bases and J by 4 bases, with 15 bases between them. CDR3 length: 14 amino acids. DNA for the CDR3: TGTGCCTGGAGGCACAGGGCAGCCAGCTATGGCTACACCTTC. Amino acid sequence: CAWRHRAASYGYTF.

The chain combines TRBV27 with TRBJ2-6; weak D call: TRBD2 (7 bases). Germline V gene data show CDR1 as MNHEY and CDR2 as SMNVEV (reference sequence). The CDR3 covers 18 residues. The ends were cut back, 5 bases at V and 2 bases at J, with 19 bases in the middle. The CDR3: CASSRTRGGLAGANVLTF. The CDR3 DNA reads TGTGCCAGCAGTCGGACTAGGGGGGGGCTAGCTGGGGCCAACGTCCTGACTTTC.

CDR3 in amino acids: CASCRGRQETQYF. CDR3 sequence (DNA): TGTGCCAGCTGTAGGGGGCGCCAAGAGACCCAGTACTTC. The J gene is TRBJ2-5, the V gene TRBV2; 7 bases line up with TRBD1. CDR3 length equals 13 residues. The ends lost 8 bases at V and 1 base at J; junction bases unmatched: 4. Germline assignment: CDR1 SNHLY and CDR2 FYNNEI.

The chain carries TRBV5-1 and TRBJ1-3; 9 nucleotides align to TRBD1. The CDR3 runs 15 residues. Per the germline V gene, CDR1 is SGHRS and CDR2 is YFSETQ. V lost 4 bases and J lost 4; bases outside the gene matches: 6. In nucleotides, the CDR3 is TGCGCCAGCAGCCCCGGACAGGGGCAAGGAAACACCATATATTTT. It is translated as CASSPGQGQGNTIYF.

The V call is TRBV6-6, the J call TRBJ2-2; no definite D call. From germline, CDR1 is MNHNY and CDR2 SVGAGI (reference sequence). V dropped 5 bases and J dropped 6 bases, with 16 bases sitting between them. The CDR3 contains 15 residues. DNA for the CDR3: TGTGCCAGCAGTGACGGCAGTGTATGGGCCGGGGAGCTGTTTTTT. As protein: CASSDGSVWAGELFF.

This sequence joins TRBV18 and TRBJ2-7; D is possibly TRBD1 or TRBD2 (6 bases each). CDR1 is KGHSH and CDR2 is LQKENI in the germline V gene. Trimming stripped 2 bases from V and 2 bases from J, with 13 bases between. The CDR3 runs to 15 residues. CDR3 loop: CASSPATRGAYEQYF. The CDR3 DNA reads as TGTGCCAGCTCACCAGCGACGAGGGGGGCCTACGAGCAGTACTTC.

V gene TRBV6-1 combines with J gene TRBJ1-2; maybe TRBD1 (5 bases). V was shortened by 7 bases and J by 0 bases, with 15 bases between the two germline ends. The CDR3 runs to 15 residues. CDR1 and CDR2 (germline): MNHNS, SASEGT. The CDR3 region has the DNA TGTGCCAGCAAGTGGATTCCGACAGCTAACTATGGCTACACCTTC. Translating it yields CASKWIPTANYGYTF.

The J gene is TRBJ1-5, the V gene TRBV28, with TRBD1 matching 9 bases. Germline trimming cut 4 bases from V and 4 bases from J; bases unmatched to any gene: 11. CDR1 is MDHEN, CDR2 SYDVKM, per germline. CDR3 size: 17 residues. For the CDR3, the DNA is TGTGCCAGCAGTTACTCAGGTTTACAGGGGGCAAATCAGCCCCAGCATTTT. This translates into CASSYSGLQGANQPQHF.

The chain joins TRBV5-6 to TRBJ2-3, with 7 positions matching TRBD1. The J segment lost 4 bases and the V segment lost 4 bases, leaving 3 bases of the junction unmatched. Germline CDR1 is SGHDT and CDR2 is YYEEEE. The CDR3 spans 13 residues. The DNA for the CDR3 is TGTGCCAGCAGCCGTACAGGGGCAGATACGCAGTATTTT. It specifies CASSRTGADTQYF. Drawing the rest from reference TRBV5-6 and TRBJ2-3, the complete variable domain is DAGVTQSPTHLIKTRGQQVTLRCSPKSGHDTVSWYQQALGQGPQFIFQYYEEEERQRGNFPDRFSGHQFPNYSSELNVNALLLGDSALYLCASSRTGADTQYFGPGTRLTVL.

This clone has just a few counts. Different DNA sequences within this sample yield the same CDR3. The chain has TRBV11-3 and TRBJ1-1; 7 positions match TRBD1. J was trimmed by 4 bases and V by 2 bases; bases with no gene match: 1. Germline V gene sequence: CDR1 SGHNT, CDR2 YENEEA. The CDR3 contains 13 residues. The DNA of the CDR3 is TGTGCCAGCAGCTTACAGGGGGGCACTGAAGCTTTCTTT. Its translation is CASSLQGGTEAFF.

The chain joins TRBV6-5 to TRBJ2-2, with D possibly called TRBD1 or TRBD2 (5 bases each). The germline V gene encodes CDR1 MNHEY and CDR2 SVGAGI. The length of the CDR3 is 15 residues. Trimming pared 5 bases from V and 6 bases from J, leaving 16 bases between. CDR3 sequence: CASSGGRLAAGELFF. The DNA for the CDR3 is TGTGCCAGCAGTGGGGGAAGGTTAGCTGCCGGGGAGCTGTTTTTT.

The chain is built from TRBV10-2 and TRBJ2-2; D perhaps matches TRBD2 (5 bases). Germline V gene sequence: CDR1 WSHSY, CDR2 SAAADI. The CDR3 runs to 15 residues. V was trimmed by 8 bases and J by 4 bases, leaving 17 bases between them. The CDR3 sequence: CASQKRERITGELFF. The CDR3 DNA reads TGCGCCAGCCAAAAGAGGGAGAGGATCACCGGGGAGCTGTTTTTT.

This rearrangement joins TRBV18 to TRBJ2-5; D gene ambiguous. The CDR3 sequence is 14 residues long. Trimming left V 3 bases short and J 5 bases short, with 13 bases between. Germline V lookup: CDR1 KGHSH, CDR2 LQKENI. In DNA, the CDR3 is TGTGCCAGCTCACCGGCCCGGGTCCAGGAGACCCAGTACTTC. Translated: CASSPARVQETQYF.

This clone was seen a single time. The V gene is TRBV7-9, the J gene TRBJ2-1; 11 nucleotides agree with TRBD2. The CDR3 consists of 15 residues. Germline-derived CDR1 and CDR2 are SEHNR and FQNEAQ (reference sequence). V dropped 5 bases and J dropped 11; count of bases not matched to a gene: 11. The CDR3 DNA reads TGTGCCAGCAGCCTCGGACTAGCGGGCCCCCTCCAGCAGTTCTTC. As protein: CASSLGLAGPLQQFF.

This sequence joins TRBV6-1 and TRBJ2-2; D is unclear. Germline CDR1 MNHNS, CDR2 SASEGT. V lost 4 bases and J lost 7, with 7 bases in between. The CDR3 runs 12 residues. CDR3 sequence reads: CASSGPRGELFF. DNA for the CDR3: TGTGCCAGCAGTGGACCGCGCGGGGAGCTGTTTTTT.